These 2 T cell receptor beta chains originate from one sample sequenced in a study of shared clonotypes between healthy human individuals. Here immunoSEQ multiplex PCR was the method, and the copy in TCRdb shows in-frame clones only, minus some. There are a few hundred thousand clones in the sample; around 96% occur only once, and around 0.3% lies in the top ten. The sequenced material came from memory CD8+ T cells sorted from blood. Specified subset: CD45RO+ cells pooled with CCR7-negative TemRA cells. The receptor set was obtained from a man aged 25 to 40 in good health.

This chain uses TRBV19 with TRBJ1-5; D is unresolved. The V end lost 8 bases, the J end lost 3 bases, and 14 bases lay between the germline ends. The CDR3 runs to 14 residues. CDR1 is LNHDA, CDR2 SQIVND, per germline (reference sequence). This CDR3 is CASLGRDFNQPQHF. The CDR3 nucleotides read TGTGCCAGTCTGGGTCGGGATTTCAATCAGCCCCAGCATTTT.

This chain uses TRBV6-6 with TRBJ2-5; TRBD1 agrees at 10 bases. There are 16 residues in the CDR3. J lost 5 bases, V lost 6 bases, and 12 bases had no gene match. Looked up from germline, CDR1 is MNHNY and CDR2 is SVGAGI (reference sequence). Here the CDR3 reads CASSYEGQGFGETQYF. Here the CDR3 DNA reads TGTGCCAGCAGCTACGAGGGACAGGGGTTTGGGGAGACCCAGTACTTC.